This note documents a single TCR beta chain sequence. Antigen unknown. These data come from a study of early T cells in non-severe SARS-CoV-2 infection. Background on the study: Whole-blood bulk RNA, unsorted, was sequenced, and chains were unpaired.

Whole-study findings and limits: The VDJdb matching leaned toward anti-spike CD8 responses and overlooked private and CD4 specificities.

This CDR3 contains 14 residues. The germline V and J ends were trimmed by 0 bases and 6 bases, with 9 bases remaining between them. The germline CDR1 and CDR2 sequences are SEHNR and FQNEAQ (reference sequence). TCRdb reanalysed the 5' RACE reads using MiXCR and keeps one entry per CDR3 protein. Found here are some 80,000 distinct CDR3 sequences, approximately 13% of them singletons; the top ten hold about 1.5%. Sequenced: whole blood. The J gene is TRBJ1-3, the V gene TRBV7-9, with D unclear. The receptor was derived from an adult who was a healthcare worker with PCR-confirmed SARS-CoV-2 infection or an uninfected control (not recorded which). The CDR3 DNA reads as TGTGCCAGCAGCTTAGCAGGGTTTGAAAACACCATATATTTT. It yields the protein CASSLAGFENTIYF.